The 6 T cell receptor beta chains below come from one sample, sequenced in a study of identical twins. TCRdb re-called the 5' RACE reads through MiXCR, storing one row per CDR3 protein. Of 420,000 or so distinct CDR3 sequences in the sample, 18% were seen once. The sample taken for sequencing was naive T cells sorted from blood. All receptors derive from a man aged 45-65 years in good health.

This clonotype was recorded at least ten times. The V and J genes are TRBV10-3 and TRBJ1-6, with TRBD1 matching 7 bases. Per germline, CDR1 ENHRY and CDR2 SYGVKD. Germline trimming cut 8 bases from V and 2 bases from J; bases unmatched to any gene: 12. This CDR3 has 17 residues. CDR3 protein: CAIGVDGRGTYNSPLHF. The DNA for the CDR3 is TGTGCCATCGGAGTGGATGGCAGGGGGACCTATAATTCACCCCTCCACTTT.

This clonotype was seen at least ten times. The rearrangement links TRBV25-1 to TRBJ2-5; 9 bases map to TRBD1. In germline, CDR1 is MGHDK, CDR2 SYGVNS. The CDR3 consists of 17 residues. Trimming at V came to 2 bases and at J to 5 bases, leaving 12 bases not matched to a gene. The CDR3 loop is CASSEDLWTGARETQYF. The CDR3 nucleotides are TGTGCCAGCAGTGAAGATTTGTGGACAGGGGCTCGTGAGACCCAGTACTTC. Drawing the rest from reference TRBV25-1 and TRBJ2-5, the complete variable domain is EADIYQTPRYLVIGTGKKITLECSQTMGHDKMYWYQQDPGMELHLIHYSYGVNSTEKGDLSSESTVSRIRTEHFPLTLESARPSHTSQYLCASSEDLWTGARETQYFGPGTRLLVL.

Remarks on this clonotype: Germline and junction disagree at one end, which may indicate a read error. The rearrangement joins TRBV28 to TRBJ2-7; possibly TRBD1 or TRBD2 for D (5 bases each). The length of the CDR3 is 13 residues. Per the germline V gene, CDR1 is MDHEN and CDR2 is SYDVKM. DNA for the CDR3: TGTGCCAGCAGTTGGCCCGGGACCTACGAGCAATACTTC. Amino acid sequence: CASSWPGTYEQYF.

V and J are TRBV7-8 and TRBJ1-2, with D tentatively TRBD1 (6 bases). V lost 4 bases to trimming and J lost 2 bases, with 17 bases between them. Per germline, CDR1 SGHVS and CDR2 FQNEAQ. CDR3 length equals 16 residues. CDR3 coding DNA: TGTGCCAGCAGCTCCGCGCTCCTGGGGGCGAACTATGGCTACACCTTC. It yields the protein CASSSALLGANYGYTF.

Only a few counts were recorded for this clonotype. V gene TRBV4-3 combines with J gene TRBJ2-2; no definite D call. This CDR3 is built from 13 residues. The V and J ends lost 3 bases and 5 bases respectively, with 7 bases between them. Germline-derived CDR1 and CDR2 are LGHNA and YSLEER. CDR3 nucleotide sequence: TGCGCCAGCAGCCACGAGTGGACCGGGGAGCTGTTTTTT. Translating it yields CASSHEWTGELFF.

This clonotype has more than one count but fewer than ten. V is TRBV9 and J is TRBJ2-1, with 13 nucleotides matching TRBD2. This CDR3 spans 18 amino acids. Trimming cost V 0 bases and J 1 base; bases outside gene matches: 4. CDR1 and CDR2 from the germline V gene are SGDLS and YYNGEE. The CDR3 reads CASSVGTSGGYSYNEQFF. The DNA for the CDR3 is TGTGCCAGCAGCGTAGGGACTAGCGGGGGTTATTCCTACAATGAGCAGTTCTTC.